This TCR beta chain was observed in a study of OX40 agonist ivuxolimab in advanced cancers. Study-wide results and caveats: Among T cells, CD8+ cells averaged more expanded clones than CD4+ cells.

Concerning this clone itself: Its antigen is still unknown.

Assay used: immunoSEQ multiplex PCR; TCRdb lists only in-frame clones, some missing. There are about 77,000 clones in the sample; around nine tenths occur only once, and less than 3% lies in the top ten. With autoimmune disease history or systemic immunosuppression, patients were excluded. Germline V CDR1 and CDR2: SEHNR, FQNEAQ (reference sequence). CDR3 size: 14 residues. The V gene end was trimmed by 5 bases and the J gene end by 8 bases; junction bases not matched to a gene: 8. The chain carries TRBV7-9 and TRBJ1-3; 8 bases are a match to TRBD1. The sequences come from CD4+ or CD8+ T cells sorted from blood, collected in a trial of the OX40 agonist ivuxolimab. The clonotype comes from an adult with an advanced solid tumor such as melanoma, head and neck, liver or kidney cancer. The CDR3 coding sequence is TGTGCCAGCAGCCCGGGACAGGCACTGGACACCATATATTTT. Its protein is CASSPGQALDTIYF. The full variable domain, in which reference TRBV7-9 and TRBJ1-3 provide the parts outside the CDR3, is DTGVSQNPRHKITKRGQNVTFRCDPISEHNRLYWYRQTLGQGPEFLTYFQNEAQLEKSRLLSDRFSAERPKGSFSTLEIQRTEQGDSAMYLCASSPGQALDTIYFGEGSWLTVV.